The rows below give T cell receptor beta chains drawn from one sample of a study of blood T cells in healthy people across ages. TCRdb itself ran the 5' RACE reads through MiXCR, one entry per CDR3 protein. The repertoire includes 780,000 or so distinct CDR3 sequences, 56% of them detected once, and under 30% sits in the top ten. Source material: blood. The receptors originated from a man aged 40-49 years in good health. The CDR3 runs from the conserved cysteine through the conserved F or W. A D gene is named only where the DNA matches it firmly. Some rows mark clone size as missing; the rest say once, few, many or name a class of expanded clone.

j_call,v_call,clone_size,d_call,cdr3_nt,cdr3_aa
TRBJ2-7,TRBV18,.,.,TGTGCCAGCTCACCACAGGGAACAACCTACGAGCAGTACTTC,CASSPQGTTYEQYF
TRBJ1-1,TRBV20-1,.,TRBD1,TGCAGTGCTGGACAGGGGGCCTCTGAAGCTTTCTTT,CSAGQGASEAFF
TRBJ2-3,TRBV7-3,.,TRBD1,TGTGCCAGCAGCTTAACGGGGACAGGGAGGTGTACAGATACGCAGTATTTT,CASSLTGTGRCTDTQYF
TRBJ2-5,TRBV4-2,.,TRBD1,TGTGCCAGCAGTTCCGGGACAGGGACTTCAGAGACCCAGTACTTC,CASSSGTGTSETQYF
TRBJ2-7,TRBV15,.,TRBD1,TGTGCCACCAGCGCCTCTCGGACAGGTCACTACAATGAGCAGTACTTC,CATSASRTGHYNEQYF
TRBJ2-3,TRBV27,few,.,TGTGCCAGCAGTTTATCAACCACAGATACGCAGTATTTT,CASSLSTTDTQYF
TRBJ2-1,TRBV5-6,few,.,TGTGCCAGCAGCTTTTTTTATAGCGATGAGCAGTTCTTC,CASSFFYSDEQFF
TRBJ1-2,TRBV15,.,.,TGTGCCACCAGCAGCTTCTCAACGACTTTCAACTATGGCTACACCTTC,CATSSFSTTFNYGYTF
TRBJ2-1,TRBV12-3/TRBV12-4,few,.,TGTGCCAGCAGCATTTTAAATGAGCAGTTCTTC,CASSILNEQFF
TRBJ2-7,TRBV13,once,.,TGTGCCAGCAGCGATACAGGGTTACGCGAGCAGTACTTC,CASSDTGLREQYF
TRBJ2-7,TRBV27,.,.,TGTGCCAGCAACCCGTCGGAGTTCCTCTACGAGCAGTACTTC,CASNPSEFLYEQYF
TRBJ1-2,TRBV6-6,.,.,TGTGCCAGCAGTTATGGACACCAATCCCAGGATGGCTACACCTTC,CASSYGHQSQDGYTF
TRBJ2-6,TRBV11-1,.,.,TGTGCCAGCAGCTTAAGGCCTACTCCTAGTGGGGCCAACGTCCTGACTTTC,CASSLRPTPSGANVLTF
TRBJ1-5,TRBV20-1,.,TRBD1,TGCAGTGCCCCGCGCGCGCTGGAGGGGGCAAGAAATCAGCCCCAGCATTTT,CSAPRALEGARNQPQHF
TRBJ2-1,TRBV12-3/TRBV12-4,once,.,TGTGCCAGCAGCCCTCGGGGGGGACAGGGTGCCAATGAGCAGTTCTTC,CASSPRGGQGANEQFF
TRBJ2-1,TRBV7-9,.,TRBD1,TGTGCCAGCAGCACAACAGGGGGCGCTTGGGAGACCCAGTTCTTC,CASSTTGGAWETQFF
TRBJ2-7,TRBV3-1,.,TRBD1,TGTGCCAGCAGCCACCCCCGGGACAGCGGTGAGCAGTACTTC,CASSHPRDSGEQYF
TRBJ2-3,TRBV5-1,.,.,TGCGCCAGCAGCTGGAGGAGTCCCTGGCTACTGAACACAGATACGCAGTATTTT,CASSWRSPWLLNTDTQYF
TRBJ2-5,TRBV13,few,.,TGTGCCAGCAGCTTTCGAGCGTCTACCCTGGGGGAGACCCAGTACTTC,CASSFRASTLGETQYF
TRBJ2-5,TRBV28,few,.,TGTGCCAGCAGCCTTAGAGGAAGTTCCGGGACCCAGTACTTC,CASSLRGSSGTQYF
TRBJ2-1,TRBV27,.,.,TGTGCCAGCACCATGCTGGGCAGGGGCTACAATGAGCAGTTCTTC,CASTMLGRGYNEQFF
TRBJ1-3,TRBV11-2,.,.,TGTGCCAGCAGCTTACGAGGGACCGAAGGAAACACCATATATTTT,CASSLRGTEGNTIYF
TRBJ1-1,TRBV25-1,.,.,TGTGCCAGCAGTGAATCTCAGGGGTGGGCCACTGAAGCTTTCTTT,CASSESQGWATEAFF
TRBJ1-2,TRBV10-3,.,.,TGTGCCATAGCAACAGGGATTCCGACTAACTATGGCTACACCTTC,CAIATGIPTNYGYTF
TRBJ2-6,TRBV6-2/TRBV6-3,.,.,TGTGCCAGCAGTTATAGTTCTCAGGGGCTTTCTGGGGCCAACGTCCTGACTTTC,CASSYSSQGLSGANVLTF
TRBJ2-3,TRBV7-2,few,.,TGTGCCAGCAGCTCCTCTGTCCCAAATACGCAGTATTTT,CASSSSVPNTQYF
TRBJ2-6,TRBV12-3/TRBV12-4,once,.,TGTGCCAGCAGAGTGGGTGGCGGGGCCAACGTCCTGACTTTC,CASRVGGGANVLTF
TRBJ2-7,TRBV29-1,few,.,TGCAGCGTTGTCACTACAGATGGCTACGAGCAGTACTTC,CSVVTTDGYEQYF
TRBJ2-1,TRBV29-1,.,.,TGCAGCGTTGAAGGTGGGGGAACCTACAATGAGCAGTTCTTC,CSVEGGGTYNEQFF
TRBJ1-4,TRBV11-3,.,.,.,CASSLSPSFGSGSTNEKLLF
TRBJ1-1,TRBV6-2/TRBV6-3,.,TRBD1,TGTGCCAGCAAATTCTCCGGGACAGAGGCAGCTTTCTTT,CASKFSGTEAAFF
TRBJ2-1,TRBV28,once,.,TGTGCCAGCAGTTCTATAGTGACTGCCCCCAGGCAGTTCTTC,CASSSIVTAPRQFF
TRBJ1-1,TRBV9,.,.,TGTGCCAGCAGTCATTCTGGGGACCGCGCTGAAGCTTTCTTC,CASSHSGDRAEAFF
TRBJ2-1,TRBV20-1,.,.,TGCAGTGCTAGAGATTTGGCCCAGAGCTCCTACAATGAGCAGTTCTTC,CSARDLAQSSYNEQFF
TRBJ2-3,TRBV20-1,.,TRBD1,TGCAGTGGGGCGGAGGGACAGGGCAGCAATACGCAGTATTTT,CSGAEGQGSNTQYF
TRBJ2-3,TRBV4-2,.,.,TGTGCCAGCAGCCAAGATGCTACAACAGATACGCAGTATTTT,CASSQDATTDTQYF
TRBJ2-7,TRBV5-1,.,.,TGCGCCAGCAGCTTCCACAGGGAACTAGACTCCTACGAGCAGTACTTC,CASSFHRELDSYEQYF
TRBJ1-1,TRBV5-1,.,.,TGCGCCAGCAGCTTAAAGACCGGGAGCACTGAAGCTTTCTTT,CASSLKTGSTEAFF
TRBJ1-1,TRBV10-3,once,TRBD1,TGTGCCATCGCCGGGACAGGGGGCTTGAACACTGAAGCTTTCTTT,CAIAGTGGLNTEAFF
TRBJ1-2,TRBV6-5,.,TRBD1,TGTGCCAGCAGTGCCTCGGGACAGCCGTCAAGCGGCTACACCTTC,CASSASGQPSSGYTF
TRBJ2-1,TRBV7-2,.,.,TGTGCCAGCAGCCCAGGGTCCCTAAAGCAGTTCTTC,CASSPGSLKQFF
TRBJ1-2,TRBV6-6,.,TRBD1,TGTGCCAGCAGTTACCCCGGGACAGACTATGGCTACACCTTC,CASSYPGTDYGYTF
TRBJ2-3,TRBV7-2,.,TRBD1,TGTGCCAGCAGCTCCCACAGGGGGCGAACAGATACGCAGTATTTT,CASSSHRGRTDTQYF
TRBJ2-3,TRBV7-9,.,.,TGTGCCAGCAGCCCATCAAACACGGGGTACGCCACAGATACGCAGTATTTT,CASSPSNTGYATDTQYF
TRBJ1-2,TRBV27,.,.,TGTGCCAGCACCCAAACCTTCGGCGCTTCGAAATTGGAAGACTATGGCTACACCTTC,CASTQTFGASKLEDYGYTF
TRBJ2-7,TRBV7-9,.,.,TGTGCCAGCAGCATCGACGGATCCTACGAGCAGTACTTC,CASSIDGSYEQYF